The 24 T cell receptor beta chains below were found in one sample sequenced in a study of T cells in Graves' hyperthyroidism and ophthalmopathy. The investigators amplified TCR beta CDR3 regions from RNA transcripts. A first-round RT-PCR of the TCR CDR3 used the HTBI primer set. TCRdb redid the calling of the multiplex PCR reads with MiXCR, one entry per CDR3 protein. The table has over 350,000 distinct CDR3 sequences, about an eighth seen once. The sample taken for sequencing was blood. These receptor sequences come from a man aged 50 to 59 with Graves' ophthalmopathy.

This clonotype was seen only a few times. The genes are TRBV20-1 and TRBJ2-1; D is perhaps TRBD1 (6 bases). V lost 0 bases and J lost 3, with 24 bases in between. This CDR3 comprises 19 residues. CDR1 DFQATT and CDR2 SNEGSKA come from the germline V gene (reference sequence). Here the CDR3 reads CSARDGNRDTLSVYNEQFF. CDR3 DNA sequence: TGCAGTGCTAGAGATGGGAACCGGGACACTCTGTCGGTCTACAATGAGCAGTTCTTC.

This clonotype was observed many times. V usage is TRBV28 and J usage is TRBJ2-3, with TRBD2 matching 7 bases. The CDR3 runs to 14 residues. V dropped 6 bases and J dropped 1; count of bases not matched to a gene: 4. Germline V lookup: CDR1 MDHEN, CDR2 SYDVKM. The DNA for the CDR3 is TGTGCCAGCAGAGGGGAGGGAGGCACAGATACGCAGTATTTT. It is translated as CASRGEGGTDTQYF.

The chain employs TRBV19 and TRBJ2-1; a weak D match, TRBD2 (6 bases). There are 15 residues in the CDR3. V lost 6 bases and J 5 bases, leaving 17 bases between the germline ends. The germline gives CDR1 LNHDA, CDR2 SQIVND (reference sequence). CDR3 bases: TGTGCCAGTAGGAGGGGTAGCGGCCTTCACAATGAGCAGTTCTTC. This gives the protein CASRRGSGLHNEQFF.

This clonotype was counted many times. The chain carries TRBV3-1 and TRBJ2-1; TRBD2 agrees at 10 bases. The ends lost 1 base at V and 8 bases at J; junction bases unmatched: 5. From germline, CDR1 is LGHDT and CDR2 YNNKEL (reference sequence). This CDR3 spans 15 amino acids. The CDR3 nucleotides read TGTGCCAGCAGCCAAGGGTTAGCGGGAGGTCATGAGCAGTTCTTC. Protein product: CASSQGLAGGHEQFF.

This clonotype has just a few counts. V and J are TRBV19 and TRBJ2-1; D is undetermined. The V gene's germline CDR1 is LNHDA and CDR2 SQIVND (reference sequence). Trimming cost V 1 base and J 8 bases, with 3 bases left between them. CDR3 length: 11 amino acids. The CDR3 sequence is CASSIAYEQFF. The CDR3 DNA reads TGTGCCAGTAGTATAGCGTATGAGCAGTTCTTC.

The chain has TRBV24-1 and TRBJ2-3; unclear D gene. CDR3 length equals 14 residues. The V end was cut by 2 bases, the J end by 4 bases, with 9 bases between. Germline V lookup: CDR1 KGHDR, CDR2 SFDVKD. The CDR3, as DNA: TGTGCCACCAGTGATTCGTTCTCGCCAGATACGCAGTATTTT. Its protein product is CATSDSFSPDTQYF.

The gene calls are TRBV7-2 and TRBJ2-7, with 9 bases fitting TRBD2. The V and J ends lost 1 base and 7 bases, in that order; junction bases with no gene match: 8. The CDR3 runs to 15 residues. Looked up from germline, CDR1 is SGHTA and CDR2 is FQGNSA. The DNA of the CDR3 is TGTGCCAGCAGCTTAGTGGCGGGAGGGCCCAGGGAGCAGTACTTC. Translated: CASSLVAGGPREQYF.

The chain carries TRBV7-9 and TRBJ2-3; 7 nucleotides agree with TRBD2. The V segment lost 0 bases and the J segment 4 bases; nucleotides outside the gene matches: 7. The CDR3 consists of 16 residues. Per germline, CDR1 SEHNR and CDR2 FQNEAQ (reference sequence). The chain's CDR3 is CASSLAGRELADTQYF. CDR3 sequence (DNA): TGTGCCAGCAGCTTAGCAGGGCGGGAGTTGGCAGATACGCAGTATTTT.

This clonotype was counted a few times. The chain employs TRBV5-1 and TRBJ2-5; D call uncertain. Between the trimmed V and J ends, which lost 0 bases and 5 bases, there was a span of 14 bases. CDR1 is SGHRS and CDR2 is YFSETQ in the germline V gene. The CDR3 extends over 15 amino acids. The CDR3 spells CASSLGVMATETQYF. The DNA for the CDR3 is TGCGCCAGCAGCTTGGGTGTTATGGCCACTGAGACCCAGTACTTC.

This clonotype was seen at least ten times. The chain combines TRBV12-3 or TRBV12-4 with TRBJ1-6; D is unresolved. The V and J ends lost 1 base and 11 bases respectively, with 12 bases between them. The CDR3 has 14 residues. CDR3 in DNA: TGTGCCAGCAGTTTAGGGGGTCCCGAGACACCCCTCCACTTT. Protein: CASSLGGPETPLHF.

In this sample, this clonotype turned up many times. This chain uses TRBV18 with TRBJ1-5, with a possible D match to TRBD1 (6 bases). The CDR3 extends over 16 amino acids. V shed 2 bases and J shed 3 bases, with 14 bases lying between them. The germline V gene encodes CDR1 KGHSH and CDR2 LQKENI. The CDR3, as DNA: TGTGCCAGCTCACCAAGAGCAGGGGTTACCAATCAGCCCCAGCATTTT. Its protein product is CASSPRAGVTNQPQHF.

This clonotype was detected many times. The rearrangement uses TRBV7-2 and TRBJ2-3, with no clear D. The germline V and J ends were trimmed by 0 bases and 2 bases, with 12 bases remaining between them. The CDR3 has 16 amino acids. Germline V gives CDR1 SGHTA, CDR2 FQGNSA. The CDR3 loop is CASSLARQASTDTQYF. The CDR3 DNA reads TGTGCCAGCAGCTTAGCGCGGCAGGCCTCCACAGATACGCAGTATTTT.

This clonotype was observed many times. The chain employs TRBV5-1 and TRBJ1-2, with D possibly TRBD1 on 5 matching bases. In germline, CDR1 is SGHRS, CDR2 YFSETQ. The CDR3 sequence is 14 residues long. V was shortened by 2 bases and J by 6 bases, with 14 bases between the two germline ends. The CDR3 coding sequence is TGCGCCAGCAGCTTAAACCCCGGGACGGATGGCTACACCTTC. Translated: CASSLNPGTDGYTF.

V gene TRBV20-1 combines with J gene TRBJ2-3, with D unresolved. Germline CDR1 DFQATT, CDR2 SNEGSKA (reference sequence). The V end lost 3 bases, the J end lost 1 base, and 11 bases lay between the germline ends. This CDR3 has 14 residues. The CDR3 spells CSARKDSGTDTQYF. The CDR3, as DNA: TGCAGTGCTAGGAAGGATTCTGGCACAGATACGCAGTATTTT.

For this clonotype: A much larger clone sits a single nucleotide away, making a read error possible. This chain joins TRBV11-1 and TRBJ2-1, with D perhaps TRBD2 (5 bases). Germline loops: CDR1 SGHAT, CDR2 FQDESV (reference sequence). The V end was cut by 5 bases, the J end by 8 bases, with 19 bases between. CDR3 length equals 15 residues. In nucleotides, the CDR3 is TGTGCCAGCAGCATAGGGCTAGCTGGAGACGATGAGCAGTTCTTC. This codes for CASSIGLAGDDEQFF.

This clonotype was detected a few times. This rearrangement joins TRBV29-1 to TRBJ2-1; D might be TRBD2 (5 bases). Trimming took 8 bases from V and 4 from J, leaving 27 bases between them. CDR1 and CDR2 from the germline V gene are SQVTM and ANQGSEA. This CDR3 contains 17 residues. In DNA, the CDR3 is TGCAGCACCCTGAGGGCGGGCGCCCGACCATCGTACAATGAGCAGTTCTTC. It specifies CSTLRAGARPSYNEQFF.

This chain uses TRBV20-1 with TRBJ2-7, with TRBD2 matching over 12 bases. CDR1 is DFQATT and CDR2 is SNEGSKA in the germline V gene (reference sequence). After removal of 6 bases from V and 0 bases from J, the junction contained 6 bases not matched to a gene. This CDR3 region has 15 residues. The CDR3 coding sequence is TGCAGTGCCCTAGCGGGAGGGCCATCCTCCTACGAGCAGTACTTC. Its protein product is CSALAGGPSSYEQYF.

This rearrangement joins TRBV27 to TRBJ2-3, with 8 bases identical to TRBD2. V shed 5 bases and J 2 bases; nucleotides not matched to a gene: 3. The CDR3 spans 14 residues. Germline assignment: CDR1 MNHEY and CDR2 SMNVEV (reference sequence). CDR3 region: CASSGAGDTDTQYF. In DNA form, the CDR3 reads TGTGCCAGCAGTGGAGCGGGAGACACAGATACGCAGTATTTT.

This chain links TRBV6-1 with TRBJ2-2, with TRBD2 as a possible D gene (6 bases). The CDR3 runs 16 residues. Trimming left V 2 bases short and J 3 bases short, with 13 bases between. Germline CDR1 and CDR2: MNHNS and SASEGT. The CDR3 spells CASSESGGVYTGELFF. The DNA of the CDR3 is TGTGCCAGCAGTGAATCTGGCGGGGTTTACACCGGGGAGCTGTTTTTT.

This clonotype was seen ten or more times. V is TRBV6-1 and J is TRBJ1-4; D is ambiguous. Germline assignment: CDR1 MNHNS and CDR2 SASEGT. This CDR3 is 12 amino acids long. Trimming shortened V by 6 bases and J by 7 bases, and 9 bases separated the two germline ends. The CDR3 protein is CASRYRGEKLFF. The CDR3 DNA is TGTGCCAGCAGATATCGGGGTGAAAAACTGTTTTTT.

There are a few counts of this clonotype. The rearrangement uses TRBV7-6 and TRBJ2-1, with a possible D match to TRBD2 (5 bases). CDR3 length: 13 residues. Looked up from germline, CDR1 is SGHVS and CDR2 is FNYEAQ. V lost 1 base and J lost 8, with 9 bases in between. CDR3 sequence reads: CASSLGTRDEQFF. The CDR3 nucleotides are TGTGCCAGCAGCTTAGGGACTCGCGATGAGCAGTTCTTC.

Many counts were recorded for this clonotype. J is TRBJ2-7 and V is TRBV11-2; TRBD2 matches 8 bases. Germline CDR1 is SGHAT and CDR2 is FQNNGV. The CDR3 sequence is 15 residues long. Trimming took 4 bases from V and 4 from J; bases not matched to a gene: 9. The CDR3 sequence is CASSSLSGNQYEQYF. CDR3 DNA: TGTGCCAGCAGCTCCCTTAGCGGGAATCAATACGAGCAGTACTTC.

V gene TRBV7-3 combines with J gene TRBJ2-5, with 10 bases fitting TRBD2. There are 15 residues in the CDR3. V shed 5 bases, J shed 13 bases, and the junction held 16 bases outside the gene matches. In germline, CDR1 is SGHTA, CDR2 FQGTGA. DNA for the CDR3: TGTGCCAGCAGCCTCGGGACTAGCGCCCGAGAGACCTGGTACTTC. This sequence encodes CASSLGTSARETWYF. The whole variable domain, remainder taken from reference TRBV7-3 and TRBJ2-5, is GAGVSQTPSNKVTEKGKYVELRCDPISGHTALYWYRQSLGQGPEFLIYFQGTGAADDSGLPNDRFFAVRPEGSVSTLKIQRTERGDSAVYLCASSLGTSARETWYFGPGTRLLVL.

This clonotype was detected many times. V gene TRBV18 combines with J gene TRBJ1-3; the D is unclear. The CDR3 sequence is 14 residues long. Germline CDR1 and CDR2: KGHSH and LQKENI. The V end lost 0 bases, the J end lost 2 bases, and 5 bases lay between the germline ends. In DNA form, the CDR3 reads TGTGCCAGCTCACCACCACGGCCTGGAAACACCATATATTTT. Protein product: CASSPPRPGNTIYF. Looking up the rest from reference TRBV18 and TRBJ1-3 gives the full variable domain: NAGVMQNPRHLVRRRGQEARLRCSPMKGHSHVYWYRQLPEEGLKFMVYLQKENIIDESGMPKERFSAEFPKEGPSILRIQQVVRGDSAAYFCASSPPRPGNTIYFGEGSWLTVV.